The T cell receptor (beta chain) described here comes from a study of T cells in localized non-small cell lung cancer. The CDR3 consists of 15 residues. The V gene end was trimmed by 0 bases and the J gene end by 3 bases; junction bases not matched to a gene: 3. The V gene's germline CDR1 is SGDLS and CDR2 YYNGEE. Sequenced by immunoSEQ multiplex PCR; TCRdb stores in-frame clones only, minus some. Here the sample spans about 64,000 clones, 81% being singletons. Details on this clone: Its antigen remains unknown.

General study points: Elevated circulating T cell density in blood was associated with longer overall survival. Uninvolved adjacent lung, not tumor, had the highest T cell clonality. Turning up in adjacent lung were a median about 56 of the top 100 tumor clones.

The J gene is TRBJ2-3, the V gene TRBV9; TRBD2 aligns across 8 bases. The sequence came from a man between 40 and 70 years old with stage II lung adenocarcinoma. The sample here was PBMCs, taken before any cancer treatment. For the CDR3, the DNA is TGTGCCAGCAGCGTAGTAGGGACTAGAACAGATACGCAGTATTTT. Translation: CASSVVGTRTDTQYF.